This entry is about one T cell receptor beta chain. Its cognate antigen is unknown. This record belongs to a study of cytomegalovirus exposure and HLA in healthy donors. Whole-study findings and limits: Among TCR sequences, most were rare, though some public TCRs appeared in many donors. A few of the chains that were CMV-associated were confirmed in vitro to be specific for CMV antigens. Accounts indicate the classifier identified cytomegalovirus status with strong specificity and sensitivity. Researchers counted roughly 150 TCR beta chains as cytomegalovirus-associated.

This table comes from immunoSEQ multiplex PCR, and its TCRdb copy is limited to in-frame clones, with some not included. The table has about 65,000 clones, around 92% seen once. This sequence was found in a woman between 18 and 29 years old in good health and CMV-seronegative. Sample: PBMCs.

The CDR3 DNA reads TGTGCCAGCAGGCCGGGACAGGGAGTCTACGAGCAGTACTTC. This sequence encodes CASRPGQGVYEQYF. The gene calls are TRBV6-5 and TRBJ2-7; 9 nucleotides agree with TRBD1. This CDR3 has 14 residues. V trimming: 6 bases; J trimming: 3 bases; junction bases outside the gene matches: 6. CDR1 is MNHEY and CDR2 is SVGAGI in the germline V gene.